Below, 30 T cell receptor beta chains from the same sample are listed, as sequenced in a study of shared clonotypes between healthy human individuals (dated by TCRdb to the early 2020s). Library preparation used the immunoSEQ multiplex PCR assay. TCRdb re-hosts the immuneACCESS table, in-frame sequences only. Its copies lack some clones; in the studies checked, an unresolved V gene accounts for under half of them, and the cause for the rest is not known. The sample data list about 2.4 million clones, and 90% to 95% of these were observed just once. The ten largest clonotypes hold about 0.39% of the sample. Sequences were obtained from naive CD4+ T cells from PBMCs. The meaning of the sample's cell subset or site label: CD45RA+ positively selected. The receptors derive from a man aged 18 to 29 in good health. Some clones in this sample may be carry-over from other donors' samples.

V is TRBV19 and J is TRBJ1-2, with a weak D call TRBD1 (6 bases). CDR1 and CDR2 from the germline V gene are LNHDA and SQIVND (reference sequence). Trimming shortened V by 8 bases and J by 4 bases, and 17 bases separated the two germline ends. The CDR3 loop spans 14 amino acids. The CDR3 sequence: CASHRARGAYGYTF. CDR3 coding DNA: TGTGCCAGTCACCGGGCCAGGGGTGCCTATGGCTACACCTTC.

The gene calls are TRBV18 and TRBJ1-4; possible D gene TRBD1, 6 bases. Germline V CDR1 and CDR2: KGHSH, LQKENI. Trimming stripped 0 bases from V and 4 bases from J, with 9 bases between. This CDR3 has 15 residues. The CDR3 here is CASSPPQGRNEKLFF. CDR3 in DNA: TGTGCCAGCTCACCACCGCAGGGGCGTAATGAAAAACTGTTTTTT.

This clone has only one observation. This sequence joins TRBV6-1 and TRBJ1-5, with D possibly being TRBD1 (5 bases). Germline CDR1 and CDR2: MNHNS and SASEGT. This CDR3 has 15 residues. The V end lost 6 bases, the J end lost 5 bases, and 17 bases lay between the germline ends. CDR3 protein: CASSAFQGVDQPQHF. DNA for the CDR3: TGTGCCAGCAGCGCCTTCCAGGGTGTTGATCAGCCCCAGCATTTT.

The CDR3 nucleotides read TGTGCCAGCAGTTTATCCCGGGGCCCAAGCTCCTACGAGCAGTACTTC. It yields the protein CASSLSRGPSSYEQYF. The V gene is TRBV28, the J gene TRBJ2-7; tentatively, D is TRBD1 or TRBD2 (5 bases each). V gave up 1 base and J gave up 0 bases, with 13 bases separating them. Germline lookup yields CDR1 MDHEN and CDR2 SYDVKM. CDR3 length: 16 residues.

The rearrangement links TRBV5-1 to TRBJ2-5, with 7 positions matching TRBD1. The CDR3 runs 13 residues. The ends lost 4 bases at V and 3 bases at J; junction bases unmatched: 3. Germline CDR1 SGHRS, CDR2 YFSETQ. The CDR3 nucleotides are TGCGCCAGCAGCAGGGACAGAGAAGAGACCCAGTACTTC. Its translation: CASSRDREETQYF.

The chain recombines TRBV7-2 with TRBJ1-5; perhaps TRBD1 as D (5 bases). V was cut by 6 bases and J by 3 bases, with 9 bases left in between. CDR3 length: 13 amino acids. Germline CDR1 and CDR2: SGHTA and FQGNSA. The CDR3 sequence: CASSRQSNQPQHF. The CDR3 coding sequence is TGTGCCAGCAGTCGACAGTCCAATCAGCCCCAGCATTTT.

Concerning this clone: The sample contains more than one DNA sequence encoding this CDR3. The chain links TRBV5-1 to TRBJ2-5; D remains unclear. Per the germline V gene, CDR1 is SGHRS and CDR2 is YFSETQ. The CDR3 contains 13 residues. V shed 4 bases and J shed 2 bases, with 9 bases lying between them. CDR3 DNA sequence: TGCGCCAGCAGCCTGACGGCGCAAGAGACCCAGTACTTC. Its translation is CASSLTAQETQYF.

This chain uses TRBV2 with TRBJ2-2; no definite D call. Deletions cut 3 bases from V and 5 bases from J, with 10 bases between. The CDR3 has 14 amino acids. CDR1 is SNHLY and CDR2 is FYNNEI in the germline V gene. In DNA, the CDR3 is TGTGCCAGCAGTGATATGTCAATTACCGGGGAGCTGTTTTTT. Encoded protein: CASSDMSITGELFF.

On this clone itself: Other DNA sequences in this sample translate to the same CDR3. This chain joins TRBV20-1 and TRBJ1-5; D is unclear. The CDR3 spans 11 residues. Germline-derived CDR1 and CDR2 are DFQATT and SNEGSKA (reference sequence). V lost 6 bases to trimming and J lost 6 bases, with 9 bases between them. CDR3 coding DNA: TGCAGTGCCTCGGGAGCTCAGCCCCAGCATTTT. It is translated as CSASGAQPQHF.

For this clone: Other nucleotide sequences from this sample produce the same CDR3. This chain joins TRBV2 and TRBJ2-7; 7 bases are a match to TRBD2. With V trimmed by 3 bases and J by 0 bases, 2 bases remained unmatched. Germline CDR1 is SNHLY and CDR2 is FYNNEI. The CDR3 is 14 residues long. The CDR3 loop reads CASSERGSSYEQYF. As DNA, the CDR3 is TGTGCCAGCAGTGAGCGCGGGAGCTCCTACGAGCAGTACTTC.

The J gene is TRBJ2-7, the V gene TRBV7-2, with 13 bases fitting TRBD2. J was trimmed by 4 bases and V by 5 bases; bases with no gene match: 8. Germline CDR1 and CDR2: SGHTA and FQGNSA. CDR3 length: 16 residues. DNA of the CDR3: TGTGCCAGCAGCCGGATACTAGCGGGAGGGCTGTACGAGCAGTACTTC. It specifies CASSRILAGGLYEQYF.

The CDR3 DNA follows: TGCGCCAGCAGTGAGCGGTCGGAAGCTTTCTTT. Protein product: CASSERSEAFF. The chain employs TRBV10-1 and TRBJ1-1; D remains unclear. The CDR3 is 11 amino acids. V was clipped by 2 bases and J by 8 bases, with 6 bases between them. The germline CDR1 and CDR2 sequences are WNHNN and SYGVQD (reference sequence).

The genes are TRBV11-3 and TRBJ2-3, with 10 bases lining up with TRBD1. The V gene end was trimmed by 6 bases and the J gene end by 2 bases; junction bases not matched to a gene: 5. Germline assignment: CDR1 SGHNT and CDR2 YENEEA. The CDR3 covers 15 residues. The CDR3 region is CASREGQGYTDTQYF. CDR3 bases: TGTGCCAGCAGGGAGGGACAGGGGTACACAGATACGCAGTATTTT.

The rearrangement joins TRBV28 to TRBJ1-5; D uncertain. This CDR3 comprises 14 residues. V was cut by 3 bases and J by 3 bases, with 9 bases left in between. CDR1 is MDHEN and CDR2 is SYDVKM in the germline V gene. CDR3 region: CASSLVQTNQPQHF. The CDR3 bases are TGTGCCAGCAGTTTGGTCCAGACCAATCAGCCCCAGCATTTT.

This clone was seen more than once but under ten times. The rearrangement links TRBV9 to TRBJ2-2; D not certain. The CDR3 loop spans 14 amino acids. V lost 0 bases and J 4 bases, leaving 7 bases between the germline ends. The germline V gene has CDR1 SGDLS and CDR2 YYNGEE. This CDR3 reads CASSVDVSTGELFF. For the CDR3, the DNA is TGTGCCAGCAGCGTAGATGTCTCCACCGGGGAGCTGTTTTTT.

For this clone: The same CDR3 can be traced to other DNA sequences in this sample. The chain carries TRBV28 and TRBJ1-2; D is ambiguous. Trimming removed 5 bases from V and 8 bases from J, with 12 bases in between. Germline lookup yields CDR1 MDHEN and CDR2 SYDVKM. This CDR3 spans 12 amino acids. The CDR3 nucleotides read TGTGCCAGCAGTGCTCGCGGATACGGCTACACCTTC. As protein: CASSARGYGYTF.

The rearrangement uses TRBV11-3 and TRBJ2-7; D call uncertain. The CDR3 is 14 residues long. The V and J ends lost 2 bases and 3 bases respectively, with 11 bases between them. From germline, CDR1 is SGHNT and CDR2 YENEEA. Here the CDR3 reads CASSLSQEYYEQYF. The CDR3 coding sequence is TGTGCCAGCAGCTTATCGCAGGAATACTACGAGCAGTACTTC. Drawing the rest from reference TRBV11-3 and TRBJ2-7, the complete variable domain is EAGVVQSPRYKIIEKKQPVAFWCNPISGHNTLYWYLQNLGQGPELLIRYENEEAVDDSQLPKDRFSAERLKGVDSTLKIQPAELGDSAVYLCASSLSQEYYEQYFGPGTRLTVT.

The rearrangement links TRBV10-3 to TRBJ2-7; weak D call: TRBD1 (6 bases). Germline V gives CDR1 ENHRY, CDR2 SYGVKD. There are 15 residues in the CDR3. Between the trimmed V and J ends, which lost 2 bases and 2 bases, there was a span of 13 bases. The CDR3 DNA reads as TGTGCCATCAGTGAGCGGGACACCCAAGCCTACGAGCAGTACTTC. Translating gives CAISERDTQAYEQYF.

CDR3 amino acids: CASSLSSGRYGETQYF. The CDR3 coding sequence is TGTGCCAGCAGTTTGTCTAGCGGGAGGTACGGGGAGACCCAGTACTTC. The gene calls are TRBV28 and TRBJ2-5; 11 bases agree with TRBD2. The CDR3 runs 16 residues. Germline-derived CDR1 and CDR2 are MDHEN and SYDVKM. J lost 5 bases, V lost 3 bases, and 8 bases had no gene match.

The gene calls are TRBV7-2 and TRBJ2-1; TRBD1 or TRBD2 may be the D gene (5 bases each). CDR1 and CDR2 from the germline V gene are SGHTA and FQGNSA. V was cut by 1 base and J by 9 bases, with 16 bases left in between. This CDR3 is built from 15 residues. The CDR3 nucleotides read TGTGCCAGCAGCTTAGAAGTAGAGGGACGCGGTGAGCAGTTCTTC. Its translation: CASSLEVEGRGEQFF.

Comment on this clone: The same CDR3 is also encoded by other DNA sequences in this sample. The J gene is TRBJ2-3, the V gene TRBV7-3; no definite D call. CDR3 length equals 12 residues. The ends were cut back, 2 bases at V and 6 bases at J, with 6 bases in the middle. The germline CDR1 and CDR2 sequences are SGHTA and FQGTGA. CDR3 nucleotide sequence: TGTGCCAGCAGCTTACTAGGGGATACGCAGTATTTT. Protein sequence: CASSLLGDTQYF.

Of note for this clone: At the DNA level, this CDR3 is encoded by other sequences in the same sample as well. V is TRBV28 and J is TRBJ2-1; unclear D gene. There are 11 residues in the CDR3. V shed 6 bases and J shed 6 bases, with 6 bases lying between them. Germline CDR1 and CDR2: MDHEN and SYDVKM. CDR3 in DNA: TGTGCCAGCAGCCCACTCAATGAGCAGTTCTTC. As protein: CASSPLNEQFF.

The rearrangement links TRBV5-6 to TRBJ2-7; 9 bases map to TRBD1. Germline CDR1 SGHDT, CDR2 YYEEEE. This CDR3 has 16 amino acids. The J segment lost 6 bases and the V segment lost 4 bases, leaving 14 bases of the junction unmatched. The CDR3 here is CASSPRSGTGSREQYF. The CDR3, as DNA: TGTGCCAGCAGCCCCCGTTCCGGGACAGGGTCTCGCGAGCAGTACTTC.

The rearrangement joins TRBV28 to TRBJ1-4; 7 nucleotides align to TRBD1. Germline CDR1 and CDR2: MDHEN and SYDVKM. With V trimmed by 11 bases and J by 6 bases, 6 bases remained unmatched. The CDR3 runs to 12 residues. This CDR3 reads CASTGSDEKLFF. CDR3 DNA: TGTGCCTCGACAGGGTCAGATGAAAAACTGTTTTTT.

Remarks on this clone: At one end, the junction sequence differs from germline, possibly due to a read error. CDR3 nucleotide sequence: TGTGCCAGCAGTTTAGGATCCACCGGGACAAAGCGGACTTTT. It codes for CASSLGSTGTKRTF. This chain connects TRBV28 to TRBJ1-4; D is perhaps TRBD1 (6 bases). This CDR3 contains 14 residues. Germline CDR1 and CDR2: MDHEN and SYDVKM.

A word on this clone: Other DNA sequences in this sample translate to the same CDR3. V is TRBV5-1 and J is TRBJ1-5; TRBD1 agrees at 7 bases. CDR3 length: 15 amino acids. Germline CDR1 reads SGHRS; CDR2 reads YFSETQ. After removal of 0 bases from V and 4 bases from J, the junction contained 4 bases not matched to a gene. Here the CDR3 reads CASSLGGTANQPQHF. In nucleotides, the CDR3 is TGCGCCAGCAGCTTGGGTGGGACAGCTAATCAGCCCCAGCATTTT.

A single count supports this clone. This rearrangement joins TRBV5-4 to TRBJ1-1, with TRBD1 matching over 10 bases. Trimming took 4 bases from V and 5 from J; bases not matched to a gene: 8. Germline loops: CDR1 SGHNT, CDR2 YYREEE (reference sequence). The CDR3 totals 15 residues. The CDR3 loop reads CASSPRTGGETEAFF. The DNA for the CDR3 is TGTGCCAGCAGCCCCAGGACAGGGGGAGAGACTGAAGCTTTCTTT. Looking up the rest from reference TRBV5-4 and TRBJ1-1 gives the full variable domain: ETGVTQSPTHLIKTRGQQVTLRCSSQSGHNTVSWYQQALGQGPQFIFQYYREEENGRGNFPPRFSGLQFPNYSSELNVNALELDDSALYLCASSPRTGGETEAFFGQGTRLTVV.

CDR3 DNA sequence: TGCGCCAGCAGCTTATTAGGACCCTATAGCAATCAGCCCCAGCATTTT. Amino acid sequence: CASSLLGPYSNQPQHF. This rearrangement joins TRBV5-1 to TRBJ1-5; D is undetermined. The germline V and J ends were trimmed by 2 bases and 0 bases, with 12 bases remaining between them. The CDR3 length is 16 residues. Per the germline V gene, CDR1 is SGHRS and CDR2 is YFSETQ.

This clone is a singleton in its sample. The sample has other DNA sequences that encode this CDR3 too. The DNA of the CDR3 is TGTGCCAGCCGGGGGCTAGCGGGTAATGAGCAGTTCTTC. It translates to CASRGLAGNEQFF. V gene TRBV27 combines with J gene TRBJ2-1, with 8 bases identical to TRBD2. The CDR3 runs 13 residues. The germline V gene has CDR1 MNHEY and CDR2 SMNVEV (reference sequence). Trimming at V came to 8 bases and at J to 7 bases, leaving 7 bases not matched to a gene.

This rearrangement joins TRBV5-4 to TRBJ1-1, with a weak D call TRBD1 (6 bases). Trimming cost V 4 bases and J 1 base, with 11 bases left between them. Germline V gene lookup returns CDR1 SGHNT and CDR2 YYREEE (reference sequence). This CDR3 is 14 amino acids long. In nucleotides, the CDR3 is TGTGCCAGCAGCGTGGGGGGCGAGAACACTGAAGCTTTCTTT. Translating gives CASSVGGENTEAFF.